The 19 T cell receptor beta chains below were found in one sample sequenced in a study of early T cells in non-severe SARS-CoV-2 infection. TCRdb itself ran the 5' RACE reads through MiXCR, one entry per CDR3 protein. This repertoire shows 70,000 to 90,000 distinct CDR3 sequences, around 14% found once; its top ten account for approximately 6%. Material for sequencing was whole blood. The receptors come from an adult who was a healthcare worker with PCR-confirmed SARS-CoV-2 infection or an uninfected control (not recorded which).

This sequence joins TRBV28 and TRBJ1-5; D is unresolved. This CDR3 is 13 amino acids long. V lost 9 bases, J lost 1 base, and 10 bases lay in between. Germline values: CDR1 MDHEN, CDR2 SYDVKM. The CDR3 nucleotides are TGTGCCAGTTGGGAGGTGAGCAATCAGCCCCAGCATTTT. This gives the protein CASWEVSNQPQHF.

The genes are TRBV27 and TRBJ2-6, with D possibly being TRBD1 (5 bases). This CDR3 has 15 amino acids. The germline V and J ends were trimmed by 5 bases and 3 bases, with 11 bases remaining between them. CDR1 is MNHEY, CDR2 SMNVEV, per germline (reference sequence). CDR3 bases: TGTGCCAGCAGTCCGAGGACAAGTGGGGCCAACGTCCTGACTTTC. Translation gives CASSPRTSGANVLTF.

The chain combines TRBV15 with TRBJ1-5; no firm D call. The ends were cut back, 0 bases at V and 4 bases at J, with 10 bases in the middle. The CDR3 contains 15 residues. The germline CDR1 and CDR2 sequences are LNHNV and YYDKDF (reference sequence). The CDR3 loop reads CATSRDRWGNQPQHF. Here the CDR3 DNA reads TGTGCCACCAGCAGAGATCGATGGGGAAATCAGCCCCAGCATTTT.

This clonotype was seen a handful of times. The chain's CDR3 is CASSLGTSTHEQYF. As DNA, the CDR3 is TGTGCCAGCAGCTTAGGGACTAGCACGCACGAGCAGTACTTC. J is TRBJ2-7 and V is TRBV7-9, with 8 bases lining up with TRBD2. The CDR3 runs to 14 residues. V was clipped by 1 base and J by 5 bases; unmatched bases: 4. The germline V gene has CDR1 SEHNR and CDR2 FQNEAQ (reference sequence).

Ten or more counts support this clonotype. The J gene is TRBJ1-3, the V gene TRBV5-1; D is undetermined. Germline V gene lookup returns CDR1 SGHRS and CDR2 YFSETQ. The V and J ends lost 0 bases and 0 bases respectively, with 4 bases between them. This CDR3 has 14 residues. The CDR3 nucleotides are TGCGCCAGCAGCTTGGTTGACTCTGGAAACACCATATATTTT. This translates into CASSLVDSGNTIYF.

The V and J genes are TRBV20-1 and TRBJ1-2; D gene ambiguous. The CDR3 runs to 11 residues. Trimming took off 0 bases at V and 7 bases at J, with 6 bases between the two ends. Germline V gene data show CDR1 as DFQATT and CDR2 as SNEGSKA (reference sequence). In nucleotides, the CDR3 is TGCAGTGCTAGAGAGGCTACTGGCTACACCTTC. Protein: CSAREATGYTF.

There are a few counts of this clonotype. V gene TRBV28 combines with J gene TRBJ2-7, with D possibly being TRBD2 (5 bases). Germline loops: CDR1 MDHEN, CDR2 SYDVKM. The CDR3 runs to 17 residues. V was shortened by 10 bases and J by 0 bases, with 25 bases between the two germline ends. The CDR3 loop is CATQSKTKGAPSYEQYF. For the CDR3, the DNA is TGTGCCACGCAATCAAAAACGAAGGGAGCCCCCTCCTACGAGCAGTACTTC.

CDR3 amino acids: CASSPGEYNEKLFF. In DNA, the CDR3 is TGTGCCAGCAGCCCGGGTGAATATAATGAAAAACTGTTTTTT. The chain carries TRBV14 and TRBJ1-4; D gene unclear. Deletions cut 4 bases from V and 4 bases from J, with 10 bases between. CDR1 is SGHDN, CDR2 FVKESK, per germline. CDR3 length equals 14 residues.

This clonotype was counted ten times or more. V usage is TRBV2 and J usage is TRBJ1-1, with 7 bases matching TRBD1. With V trimmed by 6 bases and J by 0 bases, 4 bases remained unmatched. The CDR3 length is 14 residues. From germline, CDR1 is SNHLY and CDR2 FYNNEI. The CDR3 coding sequence is TGTGCCAGCAGAAACAGGGGATTGAACACTGAAGCTTTCTTT. Encoded protein: CASRNRGLNTEAFF.

This chain connects TRBV12-3 or TRBV12-4 to TRBJ2-7; 10 bases are shared with TRBD1. V lost 7 bases, J lost 7 bases, and 4 bases stayed unmatched. The CDR3 is 12 residues long. The CDR3 DNA follows: TGTGCCAGCACTGACAGGGGGCGAGAGCAGTACTTC. Amino acids: CASTDRGREQYF.

This clonotype has a count of ten or more. This sequence joins TRBV4-1 and TRBJ2-1; the match to TRBD2 covers 11 bases. CDR1 and CDR2 (germline): MGHRA, YSYEKL. CDR3 length equals 15 residues. Trimming took 3 bases from V and 7 from J; bases not matched to a gene: 5. The CDR3 protein is CASSHLSGRANEQFF. For the CDR3, the DNA is TGCGCCAGCAGCCATCTTAGCGGGAGGGCTAATGAGCAGTTCTTC.

The chain carries TRBV12-3 or TRBV12-4 and TRBJ1-1; tentatively, D is TRBD1 (6 bases). The CDR3 is 14 residues long. V shed 5 bases and J shed 2 bases, with 12 bases lying between them. Here the CDR3 DNA reads TGTGCCAGCAGTCCCACAGGGCTTAACACTGAAGCTTTCTTT. Its translation is CASSPTGLNTEAFF.

This clonotype has only a few counts. The CDR3 is CASSLSATTSYEQYF. Written as DNA, the CDR3 is TGCGCCAGCAGCTTAAGCGCAACCACCTCCTACGAGCAGTACTTC. The chain is built from TRBV5-1 and TRBJ2-7; D call uncertain. V lost 2 bases, J lost 0 bases, and 12 bases lay in between. The V gene's germline CDR1 is SGHRS and CDR2 YFSETQ. The CDR3 consists of 15 residues.

This clonotype was recorded a few times. This rearrangement joins TRBV28 to TRBJ2-1; TRBD2 agrees at 7 bases. The J segment lost 5 bases and the V segment lost 3 bases, leaving 4 bases of the junction unmatched. Germline V gene data show CDR1 as MDHEN and CDR2 as SYDVKM. This CDR3 is built from 14 residues. The DNA of the CDR3 is TGTGCCAGCAGTTTTCTCAGCGGGGACAATGAGCAGTTCTTC. This gives the protein CASSFLSGDNEQFF.

This clonotype was detected a few times. V usage is TRBV2 and J usage is TRBJ1-2, with D perhaps matching TRBD1 (6 bases). The V gene lost 6 bases and the J gene lost 6 bases, with 8 bases spanning the gap. This CDR3 is built from 11 residues. The germline gives CDR1 SNHLY, CDR2 FYNNEI. The CDR3 nucleotides read TGTGCCAGCAGCGAGGGGGATGGCTACACCTTC. Amino acids: CASSEGDGYTF. The whole variable domain, remainder taken from reference TRBV2 and TRBJ1-2, is EPEVTQTPSHQVTQMGQEVILRCVPISNHLYFYWYRQILGQKVEFLVSFYNNEISEKSEIFDDQFSVERPDGSNFTLKIRSTKLEDSAMYFCASSEGDGYTFGSGTRLTVV.

There are many counts of this clonotype. The chain's CDR3 is CSVGRAPLSTEAFF. CDR3 coding DNA: TGCAGCGTTGGCAGGGCCCCTCTGAGCACTGAAGCTTTCTTT. The chain joins TRBV29-1 to TRBJ1-1; the D gene is possibly TRBD1 (5 bases). CDR3 length equals 14 residues. Trimming stripped 4 bases from V and 4 bases from J, with 16 bases between. CDR1 and CDR2 (germline): SQVTM, ANQGSEA.

This sequence joins TRBV4-3 and TRBJ2-1; D unresolved. Deletions cut 2 bases from V and 9 bases from J, with 11 bases between. Germline lookup yields CDR1 LGHNA and CDR2 YSLEER. This CDR3 spans 13 amino acids. CDR3 residues: CASSQKARSEQFF. CDR3 sequence (DNA): TGCGCCAGCAGCCAAAAAGCGCGCAGTGAGCAGTTCTTC.

At least ten counts were recorded for this clonotype. The chain is built from TRBV28 and TRBJ1-5; no reliable D call. Germline loops: CDR1 MDHEN, CDR2 SYDVKM. V was pared by 5 bases and J by 3 bases, with 14 bases between. The CDR3 is 15 residues long. CDR3 sequence: CASSPSPQLNQPQHF. In DNA, the CDR3 is TGTGCCAGCAGTCCTTCCCCCCAGCTCAATCAGCCCCAGCATTTT.

This chain joins TRBV20-1 and TRBJ2-1, with 10 bases aligning to TRBD2. The CDR3 contains 14 residues. The V gene end was trimmed by 3 bases and the J gene end by 1 base; junction bases not matched to a gene: 0. Germline V CDR1 and CDR2: DFQATT, SNEGSKA (reference sequence). CDR3 sequence: CSASSGRSYNEQFF. CDR3 DNA: TGCAGTGCTAGTAGCGGGAGGTCCTACAATGAGCAGTTCTTC.